This TCR beta chain was recovered during a study of blood T cell repertoires in COVID-19 (dated by TCRdb to between 2020 and 2021). As for the study more broadly: Samples covering the acute and convalescent phases of COVID-19 were provided by collaborators in the United States, Italy and Spain. The material from the prospective study consisted of cDNA or gDNA derived from T cells, B-cell-depleted T cells, or PBMCs. The dataset comprised deeply sampled blood TCRbeta repertoires from subjects exposed to, actively infected with, or recovered from COVID-19. A freely available public database, intended as a resource for researchers studying the immune response to SARS-CoV-2, is where the repertoires were released. The samples were drawn from two sources: the first 160 participants of the ongoing ImmuneRACE study, and 1,200 or so subjects contributed by 6 global collaborators. Sample metadata almost always included a de-identified subject ID, COVID-19 status, age in years and sex. HLA class I and class II types, where available, came from metadata supplied by the sample provider rather than from assay-based typing. On the study overall, not on this receptor specifically: How much clinical and demographic metadata was included differed by source and by participant, and the metadata was provided uncurated.

The collaborating institutions used their own protocols to collect whole blood in K2EDTA tubes. For TCRbeta analysis, collaborator samples were shipped as frozen whole blood, as isolated PBMCs, or as DNA extracted from either sample type. The immunoSEQ Assay, a bias-controlled multiplex PCR, was used to amplify TCRbeta CDR3 regions from genomic DNA. Per the original workflow: The number of nucleated cells in each sample was estimated from the amplification of reference gene primers within the assay. To quantify the absolute abundance of each unique TCRbeta CDR3 rearrangement, sequence reads were collapsed and filtered. For each sample, productive Simpson clonality was calculated as the square root of Simpson's diversity index over productive rearrangements. What TCRdb holds here is the immuneACCESS table cut down to in-frame rearrangements. Part of the clones is not present; checked against another copy, under half of the missing clones reflect an unresolved V gene, and the others are unexplained. V and J calls and clone size are as listed in that table; D and trimming were resolved from the DNA. The sample table records 200,000 to 250,000 clones; approximately 80% of these occur just once. Roughly 13% of the sample rests with the top ten.

The germline V gene gives CDR1 as SGHRS and CDR2 as YFSETQ. V is trimmed back by 4 bases and J by 2 bases, and the junction contains 11 bases that no gene match accounts for. The CDR3 holds 17 amino acids from the cysteine to the phenylalanine. Only the CDR3 region is kept as DNA, spanning 51 bases read in frame from base 1. As regards this clone: Its specific antigen is unknown. The record has no base qualities; no much larger clone is one base away.

The origin of this receptor is a human donor in a cohort sampled during active COVID-19. The sequence links TRBV5-1 to TRBJ2-3; 9 middle bases align to TRBD2. The specimen sequenced was peripheral blood. CDR3 loop: CASSVDTSGLFTDTQYF. The sequenced DNA is TGCGCCAGCAGCGTGGACACTAGCGGGCTTTTCACAGATACGCAGTATTTT.